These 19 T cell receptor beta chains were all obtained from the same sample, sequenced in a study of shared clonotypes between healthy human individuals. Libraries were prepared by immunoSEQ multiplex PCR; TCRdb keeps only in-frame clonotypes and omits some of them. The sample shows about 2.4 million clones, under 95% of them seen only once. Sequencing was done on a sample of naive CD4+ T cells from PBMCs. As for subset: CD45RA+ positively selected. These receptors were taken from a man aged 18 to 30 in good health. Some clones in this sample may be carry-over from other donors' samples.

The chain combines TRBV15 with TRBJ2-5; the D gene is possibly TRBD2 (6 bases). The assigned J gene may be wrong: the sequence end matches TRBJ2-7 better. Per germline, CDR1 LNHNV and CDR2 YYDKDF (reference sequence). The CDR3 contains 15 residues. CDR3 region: CATSRAGTGSYEQYF. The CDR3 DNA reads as TGTGCCACCAGCAGAGCCGGGACTGGTTCCTACGAGCAGTACTTC.

In nucleotides, the CDR3 is TGTGCCATCAGTGACTTTGACAATGAGCAGTTCTTC. Amino acid sequence: CAISDFDNEQFF. V and J are TRBV10-3 and TRBJ2-1, with D hard to call. Germline V lookup: CDR1 ENHRY, CDR2 SYGVKD. V lost 3 bases and J lost 5, with 5 bases in between. The CDR3 loop spans 12 amino acids.

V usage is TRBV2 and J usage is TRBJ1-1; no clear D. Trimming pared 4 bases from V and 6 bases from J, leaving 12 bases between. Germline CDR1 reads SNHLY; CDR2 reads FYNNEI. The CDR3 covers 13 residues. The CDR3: CASSAEGRAEAFF. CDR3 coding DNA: TGTGCCAGCAGTGCGGAGGGAAGGGCTGAAGCTTTCTTT.

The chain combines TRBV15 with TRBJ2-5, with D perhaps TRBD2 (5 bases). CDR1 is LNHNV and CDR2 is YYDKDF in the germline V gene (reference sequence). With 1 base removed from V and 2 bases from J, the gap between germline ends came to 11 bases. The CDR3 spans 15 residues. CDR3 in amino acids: CATSRVGITQETQYF. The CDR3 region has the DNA TGTGCCACCAGCAGAGTCGGGATAACTCAAGAGACCCAGTACTTC. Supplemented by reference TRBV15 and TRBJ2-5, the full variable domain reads DAMVIQNPRYQVTQFGKPVTLSCSQTLNHNVMYWYQQKSSQAPKLLFHYYDKDFNNEADTPDNFQSRRPNTSFCFLDIRSPGLGDTAMYLCATSRVGITQETQYFGPGTRLLVL.

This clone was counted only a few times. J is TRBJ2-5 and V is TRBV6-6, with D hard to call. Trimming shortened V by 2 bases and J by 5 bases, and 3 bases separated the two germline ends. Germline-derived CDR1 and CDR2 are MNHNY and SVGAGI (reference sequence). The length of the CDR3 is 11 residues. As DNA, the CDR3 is TGTGCCAGCAGTTACGAGGAGACCCAGTACTTC. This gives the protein CASSYEETQYF.

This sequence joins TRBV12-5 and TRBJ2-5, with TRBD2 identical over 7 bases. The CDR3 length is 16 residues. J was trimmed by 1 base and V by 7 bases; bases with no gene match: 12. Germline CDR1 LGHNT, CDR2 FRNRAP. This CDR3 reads CASATNRWEGQETQYF. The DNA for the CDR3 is TGTGCTAGTGCCACTAACAGGTGGGAGGGCCAAGAGACCCAGTACTTC.

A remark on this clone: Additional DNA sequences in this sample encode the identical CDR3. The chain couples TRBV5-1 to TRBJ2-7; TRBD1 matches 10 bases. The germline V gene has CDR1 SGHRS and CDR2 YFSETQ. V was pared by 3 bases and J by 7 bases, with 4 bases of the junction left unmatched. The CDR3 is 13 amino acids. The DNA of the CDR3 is TGCGCCAGCAGCTCTGGGACAGGGGTAGAGCAGTACTTC. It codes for CASSSGTGVEQYF.

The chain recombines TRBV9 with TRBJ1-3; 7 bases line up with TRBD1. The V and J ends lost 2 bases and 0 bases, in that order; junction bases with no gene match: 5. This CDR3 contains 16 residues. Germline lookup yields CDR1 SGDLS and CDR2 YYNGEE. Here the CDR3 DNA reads TGTGCCAGCAGCGTCGGACAGGTCAGCTCTGGAAACACCATATATTTT. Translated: CASSVGQVSSGNTIYF.

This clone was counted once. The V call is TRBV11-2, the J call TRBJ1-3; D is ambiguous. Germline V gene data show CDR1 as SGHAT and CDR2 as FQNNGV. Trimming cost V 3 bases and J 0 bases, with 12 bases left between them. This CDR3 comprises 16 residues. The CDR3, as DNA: TGTGCCAGCAGCTTGGTCATAGCGAGCTCTGGAAACACCATATATTTT. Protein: CASSLVIASSGNTIYF.

CDR3 protein: CASSPKPIAGGWDNEQFF. DNA for the CDR3: TGCGCCAGCAGCCCTAAACCCATAGCGGGAGGTTGGGACAATGAGCAGTTCTTC. The J gene is TRBJ2-1, the V gene TRBV5-1; 10 bases are shared with TRBD2. The CDR3 totals 18 residues. V lost 4 bases, J lost 5 bases, and 15 bases stayed unmatched. Germline CDR1 reads SGHRS; CDR2 reads YFSETQ.

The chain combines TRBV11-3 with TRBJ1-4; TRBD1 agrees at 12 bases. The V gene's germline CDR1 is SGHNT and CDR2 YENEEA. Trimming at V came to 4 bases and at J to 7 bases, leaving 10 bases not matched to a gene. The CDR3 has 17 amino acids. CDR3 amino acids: CASSSRDRGLGFEKLFF. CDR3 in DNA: TGTGCCAGCAGCTCCCGGGACAGGGGGCTGGGATTTGAAAAACTGTTTTTT.

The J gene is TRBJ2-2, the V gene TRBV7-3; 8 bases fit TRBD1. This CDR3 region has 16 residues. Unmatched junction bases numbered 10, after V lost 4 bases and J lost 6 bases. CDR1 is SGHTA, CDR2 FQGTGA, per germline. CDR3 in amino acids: CASSSRGQGFAGELFF. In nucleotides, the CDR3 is TGTGCCAGCAGCTCTAGAGGACAGGGTTTCGCCGGGGAGCTGTTTTTT.

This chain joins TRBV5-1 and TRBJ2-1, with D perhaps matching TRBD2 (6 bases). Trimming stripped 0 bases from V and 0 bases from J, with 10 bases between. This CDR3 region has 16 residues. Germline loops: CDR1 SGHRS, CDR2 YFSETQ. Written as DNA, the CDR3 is TGCGCCAGCAGCTTGGCCGCGGGACTCTCCTACAATGAGCAGTTCTTC. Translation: CASSLAAGLSYNEQFF.

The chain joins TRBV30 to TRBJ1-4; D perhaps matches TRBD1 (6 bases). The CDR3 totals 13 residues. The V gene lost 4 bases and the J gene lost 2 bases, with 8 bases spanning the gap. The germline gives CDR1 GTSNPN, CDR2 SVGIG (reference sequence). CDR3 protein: CAWNGQTNEKLFF. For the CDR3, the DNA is TGTGCCTGGAATGGACAGACTAATGAAAAACTGTTTTTT.

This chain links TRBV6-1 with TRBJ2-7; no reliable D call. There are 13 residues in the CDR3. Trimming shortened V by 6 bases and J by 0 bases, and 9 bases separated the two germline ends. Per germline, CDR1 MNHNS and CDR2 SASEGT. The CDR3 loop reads CASSLQHSYEQYF. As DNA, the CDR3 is TGTGCCAGCAGCTTGCAACACTCCTACGAGCAGTACTTC.

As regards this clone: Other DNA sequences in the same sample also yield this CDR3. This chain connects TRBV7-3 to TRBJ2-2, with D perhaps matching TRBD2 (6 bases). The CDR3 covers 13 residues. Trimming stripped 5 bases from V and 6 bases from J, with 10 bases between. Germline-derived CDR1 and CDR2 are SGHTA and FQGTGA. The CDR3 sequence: CASSPAGPGELFF. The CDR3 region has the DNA TGTGCCAGCAGCCCGGCGGGGCCCGGGGAGCTGTTTTTT.

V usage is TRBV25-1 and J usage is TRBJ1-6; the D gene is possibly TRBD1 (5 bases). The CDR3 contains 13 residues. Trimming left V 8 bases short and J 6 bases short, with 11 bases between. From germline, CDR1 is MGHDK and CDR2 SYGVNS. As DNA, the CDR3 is TGTGCCAGCGGCGGGACTCTTAATTCACCCCTCCACTTT. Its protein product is CASGGTLNSPLHF.

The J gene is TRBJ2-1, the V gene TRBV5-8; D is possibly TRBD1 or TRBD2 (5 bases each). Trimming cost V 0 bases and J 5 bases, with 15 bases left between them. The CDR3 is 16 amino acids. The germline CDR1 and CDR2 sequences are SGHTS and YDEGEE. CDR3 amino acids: CASSLEPGRVNNEQFF. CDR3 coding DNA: TGTGCCAGCAGCTTGGAGCCAGGGCGGGTAAACAATGAGCAGTTCTTC.

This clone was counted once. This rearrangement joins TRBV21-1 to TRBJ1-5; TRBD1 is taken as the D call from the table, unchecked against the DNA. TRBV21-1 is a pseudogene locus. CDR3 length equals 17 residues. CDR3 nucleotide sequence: TGTGCCAGCAGCCCCACGGGGACAGGGACCGCCACGGAGCCCCAGCATTTT. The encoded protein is CASSPTGTGTATEPQHF.